The 3 T cell receptor beta chains below come from one sample, sequenced in a study of T cell responses to AZD1222 COVID-19 vaccine. Sequencing was performed with immunoSEQ multiplex PCR; in TCRdb, only in-frame clones are kept and a portion is missing. Here the sample spans around 110,000 clones, about 90% being singletons. This specimen was peripheral blood, taken on day 0 of AZD1222 vaccination. The receptors here all came from an adult in good health.

This clone was picked up a small number of times. The V gene is TRBV7-9, the J gene TRBJ2-6; D ambiguous. The germline V and J ends were trimmed by 5 bases and 0 bases, with 11 bases remaining between them. There are 16 residues in the CDR3. CDR1 SEHNR and CDR2 FQNEAQ come from the germline V gene (reference sequence). The CDR3 reads CASSPGRISGANVLTF. CDR3 DNA: TGTGCCAGCAGCCCAGGACGGATCTCTGGGGCCAACGTCCTGACTTTC.

The rearrangement joins TRBV2 to TRBJ2-3; D might be TRBD1 or TRBD2, each matching 5 bases. Germline CDR1 and CDR2: SNHLY and FYNNEI. This CDR3 has 14 amino acids. V was clipped by 7 bases and J by 0 bases, with 11 bases between them. CDR3 sequence: CASMGETSTDTQYF. In DNA form, the CDR3 reads TGTGCCAGCATGGGGGAGACTAGCACAGATACGCAGTATTTT.

In its sample, this clone was seen many times. This sequence joins TRBV6-5 and TRBJ2-2; perhaps D is TRBD1 or TRBD2 (6 bases each). This CDR3 is built from 15 residues. Germline V lookup: CDR1 MNHEY, CDR2 SVGAGI. The V and J ends lost 6 bases and 0 bases respectively, with 11 bases between them. CDR3 DNA: TGTGCCAGCAGGAAGGGGGGACCGAACACCGGGGAGCTGTTTTTT. Amino acids: CASRKGGPNTGELFF.